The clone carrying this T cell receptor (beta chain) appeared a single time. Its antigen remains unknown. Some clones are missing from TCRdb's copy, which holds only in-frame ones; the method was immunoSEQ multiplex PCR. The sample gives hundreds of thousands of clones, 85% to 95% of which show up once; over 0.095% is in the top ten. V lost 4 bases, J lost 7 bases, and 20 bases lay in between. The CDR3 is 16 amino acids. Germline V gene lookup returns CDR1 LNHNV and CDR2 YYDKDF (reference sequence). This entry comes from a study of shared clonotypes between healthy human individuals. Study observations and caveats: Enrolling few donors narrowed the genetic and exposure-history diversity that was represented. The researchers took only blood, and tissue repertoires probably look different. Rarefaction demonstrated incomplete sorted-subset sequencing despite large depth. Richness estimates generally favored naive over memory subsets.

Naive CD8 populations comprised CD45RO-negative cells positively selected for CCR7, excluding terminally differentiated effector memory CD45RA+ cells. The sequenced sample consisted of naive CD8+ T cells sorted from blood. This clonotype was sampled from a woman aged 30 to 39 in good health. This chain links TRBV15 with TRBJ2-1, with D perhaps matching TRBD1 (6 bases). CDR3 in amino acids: CATSIIFQGLRNEQFF. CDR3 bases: TGTGCCACCAGCATAATCTTCCAGGGGCTCAGGAATGAGCAGTTCTTC.